This TCR beta chain came from a study of shared clonotypes between healthy human individuals (dated by TCRdb to 2018 to 2021). Describing the broader study: The cohort included three men and a couple of women between 18 and 49 years of age. For each donor, CD4 naive and CD4 memory were each run on three plates, CD8 naive on two plates, and CD8 memory on one plate. The study deeply sequenced blood TCR repertoires of roughly five healthy adults to estimate repertoire size and the extent of clonotype sharing between individuals. Different laboratories and diverse techniques were used to prepare libraries and sequence TCR repertoires, to increase sequencing depth and limit assay-specific biases. Each donor's leukapheresis produced roughly between about 0.9 and 9.5 billion PBMCs. The research as a whole found: Rarefaction of sorted-subset datasets indicated incomplete sequencing despite the large sequencing depth. Clonotypes shared by all four sorted-subset donors showed higher generation probabilities than non-shared clonotypes. Sampling was restricted to blood, and TCR repertoires in tissues likely differ from the TCR repertoires found in blood. Estimated clonotype richness was generally larger for naive than for memory subsets. Pairwise subsampling indicated that sequencing depth was expected to affect the degree of clonotype sharing among donors. Across a few donors, about 5% of naive CD4, 3% to 4% of naive CD8, around 2.1% of memory CD4, and about 0.4% of memory CD8 clonotypes were shared. Because the study included only a small number of donors, the genetic and exposure-history diversity represented was limited.

V loses 4 bases of germline sequence and J loses 11 bases, and the interval between the two ends is 13 bases. From a lookup of the germline V gene (reference sequence), CDR1 and CDR2 are SGHKS and YYEKEE. There are 12 amino acids in the CDR3, from cysteine to phenylalanine inclusive. Kept here is only the CDR3 DNA, which spans 36 bases and is read in frame from base 1. To note about this clone: No cognate antigen has been identified for it. No base quality values were provided; no much bigger clone lies one nucleotide off.

Using the deep immunoSEQ assay, multiplex PCR amplified TCR CDR3 regions from genomic DNA. Genomic DNA extracted from each cell subset was distributed evenly over all wells of several immunoSEQ 96-well plates, and each plate served as one replicate. Each replicate PCR for sorted subsets received around 210 ng genomic DNA, equal to about 30,000 T cell genomes. Purified libraries were quantified with a Qubit 3.0 fluorometer, sized on a Bioanalyzer 2100, and re-quantified with the KAPA Library Quantification kit. Each immunoSEQ 96-well plate was sequenced on its own single-read 150-cycle Illumina NextSeq 550 flow cell. Per the authors' processing: Because the immunoSEQ output included only junctional sequences and no quality scores, the filtering could not be the same as the filtering used for full-length reads. Sequences were annotated with PyIR, a Python wrapper for IgBLAST v1.9, using IMGT germline references to assign V/J genes and CDR3. Reads with weak V/J assignments (E-value above 1e-6), missing CDR3, stop codons, out-of-frame junctions, or ambiguous translated residues were removed. V3J clonotypes were defined as sequences sharing an identical inferred V gene, J gene, and CDR3 amino acid sequence. Percentage overlap between repertoires was calculated by dividing the number of shared unique clonotypes by the size of the smaller repertoire. Repertoire richness was assessed with RTK rarefaction, the Chao1 estimator, and Recon v2.1 estimates of unobserved clonotypes. Generation probabilities for all TCRbeta clonotypes obtained by the gDNA method from a handful of donors were computed using OLGA. TCRdb took over this immuneACCESS table, retaining in-frame rearrangements with V and J assigned. Such tables are incomplete; in checked studies, under half of the missing clones stem from an unresolved V gene, and the remainder is unexplained. That table is the source of V, J and clone size, and D and trimming were worked out from the DNA. This sample lists around 340,000 clones; around 70% were detected once. Under 11% of the sample comes from the top ten.

Donors were healthy HIV-negative adults with no recently reported acute infections or vaccinations. Only Caucasian adults living in Nashville, Tennessee, USA were represented among the donors. Magnetic negative selection was used to enrich CD4+ T cells, after which naive cells were positively selected on CD45RA and the negative fraction became the memory subset. After blood collection by leukapheresis, PBMCs were isolated using Ficoll-Histopaque density gradient centrifugation and then cryopreserved in the vapor phase of liquid nitrogen. Analytical flow cytometry was used to check the purity and quantity of each magnetically sorted T cell population. Genomic DNA was isolated from each sorted fraction and quantified by UV absorbance on a Nanodrop 2000c.

Sequencing input: memory CD4+ T cells sorted from blood. The sample's cell subset or site label is to be understood as: CD45RA-negative fraction. This TCR was recovered from a man younger than 40 in good health. The sequence links TRBV5-5 to TRBJ1-5, with the identity of the D gene unclear. The DNA sequence reads TGTGCCAGCAGCGGAGGAGTTGGGGCCCAGCATTTT. The resulting protein is CASSGGVGAQHF.